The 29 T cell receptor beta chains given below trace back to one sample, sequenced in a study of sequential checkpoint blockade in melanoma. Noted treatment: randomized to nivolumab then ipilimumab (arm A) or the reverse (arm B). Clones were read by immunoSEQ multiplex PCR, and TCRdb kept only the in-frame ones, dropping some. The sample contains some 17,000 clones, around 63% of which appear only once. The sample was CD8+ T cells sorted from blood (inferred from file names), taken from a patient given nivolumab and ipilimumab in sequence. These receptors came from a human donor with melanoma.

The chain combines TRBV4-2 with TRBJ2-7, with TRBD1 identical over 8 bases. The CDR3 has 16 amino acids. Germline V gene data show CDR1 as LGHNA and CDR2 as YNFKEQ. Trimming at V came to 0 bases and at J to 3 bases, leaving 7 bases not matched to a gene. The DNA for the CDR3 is TGTGCCAGCAGCCAAGACCCCACAGGGGGGTTCTACGAGCAGTACTTC. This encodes CASSQDPTGGFYEQYF.

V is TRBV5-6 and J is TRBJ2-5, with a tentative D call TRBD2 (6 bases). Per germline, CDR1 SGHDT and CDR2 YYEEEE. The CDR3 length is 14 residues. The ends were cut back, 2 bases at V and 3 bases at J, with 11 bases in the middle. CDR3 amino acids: CASSFGTLKETQYF. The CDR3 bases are TGTGCCAGCAGCTTCGGGACTTTAAAAGAGACCCAGTACTTC.

CDR3 residues: CASSLAPAAGGPRNEQFF. The CDR3 nucleotides are TGTGCCAGCAGTCTAGCCCCTGCAGCGGGAGGGCCGAGGAATGAGCAGTTCTTC. V gene TRBV4-2 combines with J gene TRBJ2-1; TRBD2 agrees at 10 bases. The V gene's germline CDR1 is LGHNA and CDR2 YNFKEQ. The trim removed 6 bases at V and 7 bases at J, leaving 18 bases unmatched. This CDR3 comprises 18 residues.

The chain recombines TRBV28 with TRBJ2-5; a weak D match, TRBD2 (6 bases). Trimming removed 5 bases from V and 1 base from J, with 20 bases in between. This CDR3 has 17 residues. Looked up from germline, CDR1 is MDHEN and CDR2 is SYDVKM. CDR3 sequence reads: CASSLQGWRGFQETQYF. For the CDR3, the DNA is TGTGCCAGCAGTCTCCAAGGGTGGAGGGGCTTCCAAGAGACCCAGTACTTC. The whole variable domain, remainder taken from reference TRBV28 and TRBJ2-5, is DVKVTQSSRYLVKRTGEKVFLECVQDMDHENMFWYRQDPGLGLRLIYFSYDVKMKEKGDIPEGYSVSREKKERFSLILESASTNQTSMYLCASSLQGWRGFQETQYFGPGTRLLVL.

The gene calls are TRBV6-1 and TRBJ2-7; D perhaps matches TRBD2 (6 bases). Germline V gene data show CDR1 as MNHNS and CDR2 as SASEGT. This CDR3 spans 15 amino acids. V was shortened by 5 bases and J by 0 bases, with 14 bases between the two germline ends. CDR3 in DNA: TGTGCCAGCAGTCTCCGGGACTGGAGCTCCTACGAGCAGTACTTC. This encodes CASSLRDWSSYEQYF.

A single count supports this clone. The CDR3 DNA is TGTGCCATCAGTGAGTCGAGGGGGCCGGCCTCCTACGAGCAGTACTTC. This sequence encodes CAISESRGPASYEQYF. The chain recombines TRBV10-3 with TRBJ2-7; 7 bases are shared with TRBD1. Germline lookup yields CDR1 ENHRY and CDR2 SYGVKD. This CDR3 region has 16 residues. The J segment lost 0 bases and the V segment lost 0 bases, leaving 5 bases of the junction unmatched.

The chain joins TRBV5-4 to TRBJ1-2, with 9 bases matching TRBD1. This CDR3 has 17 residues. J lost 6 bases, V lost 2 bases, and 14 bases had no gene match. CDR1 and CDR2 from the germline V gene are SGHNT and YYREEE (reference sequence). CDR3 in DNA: TGTGCCAGCAGCTTCGGGGGAAGGAAGGGACAGGGTGATGGCTACACCTTC. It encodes CASSFGGRKGQGDGYTF.

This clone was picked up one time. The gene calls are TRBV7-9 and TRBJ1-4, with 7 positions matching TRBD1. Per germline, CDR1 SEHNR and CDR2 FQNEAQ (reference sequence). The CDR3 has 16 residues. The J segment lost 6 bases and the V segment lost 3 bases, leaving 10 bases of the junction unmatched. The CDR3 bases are TGTGCCAGCAGCTTGGGACAGTGGGGCCCCGATGAAAAACTGTTTTTT. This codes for CASSLGQWGPDEKLFF.

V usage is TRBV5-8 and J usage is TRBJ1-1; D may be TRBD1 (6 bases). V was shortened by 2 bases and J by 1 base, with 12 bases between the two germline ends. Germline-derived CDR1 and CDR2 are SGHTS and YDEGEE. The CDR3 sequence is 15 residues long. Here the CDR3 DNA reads TGTGCCAGCAGCTTCCTACAGGGTCCGAACACTGAAGCTTTCTTT. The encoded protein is CASSFLQGPNTEAFF.

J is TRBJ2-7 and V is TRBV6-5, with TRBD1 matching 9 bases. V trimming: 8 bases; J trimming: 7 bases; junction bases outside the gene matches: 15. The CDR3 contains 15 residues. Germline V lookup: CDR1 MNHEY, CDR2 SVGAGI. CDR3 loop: CASWTGRDRVEEQYF. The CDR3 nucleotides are TGTGCCAGCTGGACCGGCAGGGACAGGGTAGAAGAGCAGTACTTC.

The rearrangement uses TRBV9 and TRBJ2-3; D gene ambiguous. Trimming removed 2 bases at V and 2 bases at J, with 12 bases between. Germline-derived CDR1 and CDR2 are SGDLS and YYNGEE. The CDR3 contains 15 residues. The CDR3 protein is CASSVGAATTDTQYF. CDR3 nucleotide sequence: TGTGCCAGCAGCGTCGGAGCCGCTACCACAGATACGCAGTATTTT.

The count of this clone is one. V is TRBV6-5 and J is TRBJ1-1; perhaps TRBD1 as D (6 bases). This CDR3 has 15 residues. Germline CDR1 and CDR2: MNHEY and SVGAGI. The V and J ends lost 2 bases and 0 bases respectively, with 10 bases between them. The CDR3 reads CASSYPGQMNTEAFF. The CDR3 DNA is TGTGCCAGCAGTTACCCTGGACAGATGAACACTGAAGCTTTCTTT.

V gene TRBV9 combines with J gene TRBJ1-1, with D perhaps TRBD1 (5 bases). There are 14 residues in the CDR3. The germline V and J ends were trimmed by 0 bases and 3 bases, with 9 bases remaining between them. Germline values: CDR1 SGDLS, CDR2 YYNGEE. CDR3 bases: TGTGCCAGCAGCGTAGCTCCGGGGGACACTGAAGCTTTCTTT. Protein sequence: CASSVAPGDTEAFF. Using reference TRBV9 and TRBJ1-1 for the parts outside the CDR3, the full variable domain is DSGVTQTPKHLITATGQRVTLRCSPRSGDLSVYWYQQSLDQGLQFLIQYYNGEERAKGNILERFSAQQFPDLHSELNLSSLELGDSALYFCASSVAPGDTEAFFGQGTRLTVV.

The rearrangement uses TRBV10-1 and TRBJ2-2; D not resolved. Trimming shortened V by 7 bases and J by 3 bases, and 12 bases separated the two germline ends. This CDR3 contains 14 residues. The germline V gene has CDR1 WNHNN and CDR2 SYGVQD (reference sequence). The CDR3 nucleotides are TGCGCCAGCAAACGAGACGGAGACACCGGGGAGCTGTTTTTT. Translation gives CASKRDGDTGELFF.

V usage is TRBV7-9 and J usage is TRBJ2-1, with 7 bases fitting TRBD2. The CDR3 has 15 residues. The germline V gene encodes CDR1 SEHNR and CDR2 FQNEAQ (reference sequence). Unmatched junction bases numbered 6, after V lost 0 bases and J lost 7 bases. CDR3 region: CASSLAGGTLNEQFF. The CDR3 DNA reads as TGTGCCAGCAGCTTAGCGGGAGGGACCTTGAATGAGCAGTTCTTC.

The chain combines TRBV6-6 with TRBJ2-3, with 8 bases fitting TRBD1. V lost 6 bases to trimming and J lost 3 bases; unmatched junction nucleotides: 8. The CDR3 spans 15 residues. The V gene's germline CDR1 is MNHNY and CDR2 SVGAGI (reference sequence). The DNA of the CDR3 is TGTGCCAGCAGCTCCACAGGGGGAGGAACAGATACGCAGTATTTT. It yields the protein CASSSTGGGTDTQYF.

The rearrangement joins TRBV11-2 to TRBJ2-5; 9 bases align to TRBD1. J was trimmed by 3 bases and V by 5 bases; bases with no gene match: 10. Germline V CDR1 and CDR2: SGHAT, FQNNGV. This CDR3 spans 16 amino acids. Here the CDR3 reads CASSLTGGRYKETQYF. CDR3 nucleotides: TGTGCCAGCAGCCTAACAGGGGGCCGTTACAAAGAGACCCAGTACTTC.

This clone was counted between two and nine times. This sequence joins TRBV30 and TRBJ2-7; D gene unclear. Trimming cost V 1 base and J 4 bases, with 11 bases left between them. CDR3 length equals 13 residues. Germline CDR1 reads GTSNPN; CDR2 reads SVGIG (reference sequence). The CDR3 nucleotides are TGTGCCTGGAGTGAAGTCGCACGGTACGAGCAGTACTTC. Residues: CAWSEVARYEQYF.

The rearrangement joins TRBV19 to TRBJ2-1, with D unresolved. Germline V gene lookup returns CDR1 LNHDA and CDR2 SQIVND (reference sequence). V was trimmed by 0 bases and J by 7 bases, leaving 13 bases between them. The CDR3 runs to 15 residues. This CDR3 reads CASSIDRYVANEQFF. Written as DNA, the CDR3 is TGTGCCAGTAGTATAGATCGTTACGTAGCAAATGAGCAGTTCTTC.

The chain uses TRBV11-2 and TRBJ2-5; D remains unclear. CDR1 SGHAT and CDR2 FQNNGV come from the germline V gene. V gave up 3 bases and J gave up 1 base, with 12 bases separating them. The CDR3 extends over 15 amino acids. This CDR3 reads CASSFVSRPQETQYF. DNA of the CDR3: TGTGCCAGCAGCTTCGTTAGTCGCCCCCAAGAGACCCAGTACTTC.

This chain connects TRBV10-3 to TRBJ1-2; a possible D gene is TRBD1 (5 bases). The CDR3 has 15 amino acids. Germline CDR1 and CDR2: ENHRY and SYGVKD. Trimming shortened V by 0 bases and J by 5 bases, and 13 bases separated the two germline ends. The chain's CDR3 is CAISESGGSAYGYTF. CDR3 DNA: TGTGCCATCAGTGAGTCCGGGGGTTCGGCTTATGGCTACACCTTC.

The CDR3 bases are TGTGCCAGCAGCGGACTAGCGGGACTAGGTGAGCAGTTCTTC. Translating gives CASSGLAGLGEQFF. The chain couples TRBV7-9 to TRBJ2-1, with TRBD2 identical over 12 bases. Germline CDR1 SEHNR, CDR2 FQNEAQ (reference sequence). CDR3 length: 14 amino acids. The V and J ends lost 5 bases and 9 bases, in that order; junction bases with no gene match: 5.

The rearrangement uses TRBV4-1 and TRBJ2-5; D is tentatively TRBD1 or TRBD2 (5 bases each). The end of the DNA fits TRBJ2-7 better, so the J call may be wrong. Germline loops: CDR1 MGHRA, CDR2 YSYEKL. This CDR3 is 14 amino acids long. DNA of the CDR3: TGCGCCAGCAGCCAAGCGTTGGGGGCCTACGAGCAGTACTTC. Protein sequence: CASSQALGAYEQYF.

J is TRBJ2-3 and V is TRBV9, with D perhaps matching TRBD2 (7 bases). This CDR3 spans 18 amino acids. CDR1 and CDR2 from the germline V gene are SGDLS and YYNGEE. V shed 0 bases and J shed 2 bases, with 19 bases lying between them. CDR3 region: CASSVEGGWGGVTDTQYF. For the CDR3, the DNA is TGTGCCAGCAGCGTAGAGGGAGGATGGGGGGGCGTCACAGATACGCAGTATTTT. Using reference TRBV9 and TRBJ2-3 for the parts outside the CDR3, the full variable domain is DSGVTQTPKHLITATGQRVTLRCSPRSGDLSVYWYQQSLDQGLQFLIQYYNGEERAKGNILERFSAQQFPDLHSELNLSSLELGDSALYFCASSVEGGWGGVTDTQYFGPGTRLTVL.

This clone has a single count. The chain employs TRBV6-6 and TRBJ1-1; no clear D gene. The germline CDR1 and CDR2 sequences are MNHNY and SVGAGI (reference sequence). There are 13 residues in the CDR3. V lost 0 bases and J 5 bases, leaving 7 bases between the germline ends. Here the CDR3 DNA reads TGTGCCAGCAGTTACTCGTCACAGACTGAAGCTTTCTTT. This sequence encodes CASSYSSQTEAFF.

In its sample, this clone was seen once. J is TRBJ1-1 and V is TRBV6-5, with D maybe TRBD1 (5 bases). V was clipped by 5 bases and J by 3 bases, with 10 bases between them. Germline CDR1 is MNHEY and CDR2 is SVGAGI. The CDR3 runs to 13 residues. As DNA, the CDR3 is TGTGCCAGCAGTCAATCGGGGGACACTGAAGCTTTCTTT. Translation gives CASSQSGDTEAFF.

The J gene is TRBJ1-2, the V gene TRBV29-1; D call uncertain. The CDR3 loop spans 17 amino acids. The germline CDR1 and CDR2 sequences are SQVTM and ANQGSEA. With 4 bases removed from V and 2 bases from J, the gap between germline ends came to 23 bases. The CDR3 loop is CSVVSYEDTKINYGYTF. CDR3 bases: TGCAGCGTTGTTTCCTACGAGGATACCAAGATAAACTATGGCTACACCTTC.

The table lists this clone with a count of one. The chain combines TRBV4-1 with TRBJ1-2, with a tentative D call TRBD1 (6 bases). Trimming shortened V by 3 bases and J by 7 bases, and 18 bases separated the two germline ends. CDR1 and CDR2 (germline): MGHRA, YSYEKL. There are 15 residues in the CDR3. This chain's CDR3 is CASSQPSDRNGGYTF. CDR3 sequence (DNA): TGCGCCAGCAGCCAGCCTTCGGACAGAAATGGTGGCTACACCTTC.

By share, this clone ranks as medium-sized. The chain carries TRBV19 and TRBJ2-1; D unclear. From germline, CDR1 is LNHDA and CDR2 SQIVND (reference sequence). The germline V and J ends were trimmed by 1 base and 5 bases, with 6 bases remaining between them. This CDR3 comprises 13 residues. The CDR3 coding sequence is TGTGCCAGTAGTATAGCCTCAGACAATGAGCAGTTCTTC. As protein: CASSIASDNEQFF.